This is a list of T cell receptor beta chains from one sample in a study of blood T cell repertoires in COVID-19. Assay used: immunoSEQ multiplex PCR; TCRdb lists only in-frame clones, some missing. Of 150,000 to 200,000 clones listed, 82% are singletons. The source material was peripheral blood. These receptors all stem from a woman aged 25 to 39 with acute or convalescent COVID-19. CDR3s include the opening cysteine and the closing phenylalanine or tryptophan. The D gene is left open where the match is weak. The size entry is marked missing in some rows and otherwise reads once, few, many or a size class.

clone_size	v_call	d_call	j_call	cdr3_aa	cdr3_nt
-	TRBV4-2	-	TRBJ1-5	CASSQFVGQPQHF	TGTGCCAGCAGCCAATTCGTCGGTCAGCCCCAGCATTTT
-	TRBV6-1	TRBD2	TRBJ2-7	CASSPPGTSGYEQYF	TGTGCCAGCAGTCCACCCGGGACTAGCGGCTACGAGCAGTACTTC
-	TRBV5-8	-	TRBJ1-2	CASSSWTAGGVYGYTF	TGTGCCAGCAGCTCGTGGACCGCGGGCGGAGTCTATGGCTACACCTTC
-	TRBV9	-	TRBJ1-5	CASSQGQNQPQHF	TGTGCCAGCAGCCAGGGTCAGAATCAGCCCCAGCATTTT
-	TRBV19	TRBD2	TRBJ2-7	CASSMPSGKPHF	TGTGCCAGTAGTATGCCGAGCGGGAAGCCCCACTTC
-	TRBV7-9	TRBD2	TRBJ2-1	CASSPFAGVSGLGYNEQFF	TGTGCCAGCAGCCCGTTTGCGGGAGTATCGGGGCTCGGCTACAATGAGCAGTTCTTC
-	TRBV10-3	TRBD1	TRBJ1-4	CAISESKGANEKLFF	TGTGCCATCAGTGAGTCGAAGGGGGCAAATGAAAAACTGTTTTTT
-	TRBV5-1	-	TRBJ2-5	CASSTRQAQAFGETQYF	TGCGCCAGCAGCACAAGACAGGCGCAAGCCTTCGGGGAGACCCAGTACTTC
-	TRBV19	-	TRBJ2-7	CASSIQGTRLSGRPYEQYF	TGTGCCAGTAGTATCCAGGGGACGCGGCTTAGCGGGCGTCCCTACGAGCAGTACTTC
-	TRBV25-1	-	TRBJ2-7	CASMGGYEQYF	TGTGCCAGCATGGGGGGATACGAGCAGTACTTC
-	TRBV25-1	-	TRBJ2-2	CASSDPGPSNTGELFF	TGTGCCAGCAGTGACCCAGGGCCATCGAACACCGGGGAGCTGTTTTTT
-	TRBV27	TRBD2	TRBJ2-1	CASSPGLAGVISYNEQFF	TGTGCCAGCAGCCCCGGACTAGCGGGAGTCATTTCCTACAATGAGCAGTTCTTC
-	TRBV6-5	-	TRBJ2-7	CASSPPGVGLYEQYF	TGTGCCAGCAGCCCGCCGGGGGTCGGACTCTACGAGCAGTACTTC
-	TRBV27	TRBD2	TRBJ2-1	CASGRGVGTRAYNEQFF	TGTGCCAGCGGTCGCGGCGTTGGGACTAGGGCCTACAATGAGCAGTTCTTC
-	TRBV20-1	-	TRBJ2-7	CSASGTGSYEQYF	TGCAGTGCTAGTGGTACAGGTAGCTACGAGCAGTACTTC
-	TRBV7-2	-	TRBJ1-1	CASSPLHGTSEAFF	TGTGCCAGCAGCCCCCTACATGGGACAAGTGAAGCTTTCTTT
-	TRBV19	-	TRBJ1-1	CASRQWATEAFF	TGTGCCTCAAGACAATGGGCCACTGAAGCTTTCTTT
few	TRBV30	TRBD2	TRBJ2-1	CAWSVWTSGPSSYNEQFF	TGTGCCTGGAGTGTGTGGACTAGCGGACCATCTTCCTACAATGAGCAGTTCTTC
-	TRBV7-3	-	TRBJ1-1	CASSSSPGDEAFF	TGTGCCAGCAGCTCTTCCCCCGGGGATGAAGCTTTCTTT
once	TRBV19	-	TRBJ2-5	CASRAGALRGETQYF	TGTGCCAGTCGGGCGGGGGCCTTACGAGGAGAGACCCAGTACTTC
-	TRBV3-1/TRBV3-2	-	TRBJ1-3	CASSSDSYSGNTIYF	TGTGCCAGCAGCTCGGACAGTTACTCTGGAAACACCATATATTTT
-	TRBV15	-	TRBJ1-1	CATSGEIYTEAFF	TGTGCCACCAGCGGAGAAATATACACTGAAGCTTTCTTT
-	TRBV28	TRBD1	TRBJ1-2	CASSLSDRVMHGYTF	TGTGCCAGCAGTCTGTCCGACAGGGTTATGCATGGCTACACCTTC
-	TRBV20-1	-	TRBJ1-5	CSASRSNYQPQHF	TGCAGTGCTAGTCGCTCTAACTATCAGCCCCAGCATTTT
-	TRBV18	-	TRBJ1-5	CASSPTERDSNQPQHF	TGTGCCAGCTCACCAACGGAACGGGATAGCAATCAGCCCCAGCATTTT
-	TRBV6-1	-	TRBJ1-1	CASSEYGRNTEAFF	TGTGCCAGCAGTGAATATGGCAGGAACACTGAAGCTTTCTTT